The rows below give T cell receptor beta chains drawn from one sample of a study of cytomegalovirus exposure and HLA in healthy donors. TCRdb keeps only in-frame clones here, not all; method: immunoSEQ multiplex PCR. The table shows 95,000 to 130,000 clones, with around 60% occurring only once. Material for sequencing was PBMCs. These TCRs come from a woman aged 40 to 50 in good health and CMV-seropositive. Each CDR3 is given with its conserved first and last residue. D genes are given only for firm matches. Clone size is stated in some rows and not others, as once, few, many or a class when expanded.

clone size	V gene	J gene	D gene	CDR3 DNA	CDR3 protein
-	TRBV6-5	TRBJ2-2	-	TGTGCCAGCAGAAATCTAGCCCTGAACACCGGGGAGCTGTTTTTT	CASRNLALNTGELFF
-	TRBV5-1	TRBJ1-6	TRBD1	TGCGCCAGCAGCTTGTCCGGGACAGACAATTCACCCCTCCACTTT	CASSLSGTDNSPLHF
-	TRBV7-3	TRBJ2-5	TRBD1	TGTGCCAGCAGCTTAACCTCTGGGACAGGGTTTGAGACCCAGTACTTC	CASSLTSGTGFETQYF
few	TRBV7-9	TRBJ1-3	TRBD1	TGTGCCAGCAGCTTCAATTCGGGACAGGCTAACTCTGGAAACACCATATATTTT	CASSFNSGQANSGNTIYF
-	TRBV5-1	TRBJ1-1	TRBD1	TGCGCCAGCAGCAGGGGGACAGGGGAGGACACTGAAGCTTTCTTT	CASSRGTGEDTEAFF
once	TRBV7-9	TRBJ2-7	-	TGTGCCAGCAGCCCGCGGGCAAACTCCTACGAGCAGTACTTC	CASSPRANSYEQYF
-	TRBV19	TRBJ2-2	-	TGTGCCACCAGTGAAAGGGGCACCGGGGAGCTGTTTTTT	CATSERGTGELFF
few	TRBV7-3	TRBJ2-3	-	TGTGCCAGCAGCCTGAATAGCAGAGATACGCAGTATTTT	CASSLNSRDTQYF
-	TRBV5-1	TRBJ2-5	-	TGCGCCAGCAGCTTGGGACTGGTAGAGACCCAGTACTTC	CASSLGLVETQYF
-	TRBV7-8	TRBJ2-3	-	TGTGCCAGCAGCTTAAGTACAGGGCGACCAGATACGCAGTATTTT	CASSLSTGRPDTQYF
-	TRBV5-1	TRBJ1-1	-	TGCGCCAGCAGCGGAACAGGGATCGCTGAAGCTTTCTTT	CASSGTGIAEAFF
-	TRBV28	TRBJ2-3	TRBD2	TGTGCCAGCAGCCCACGGGGGGGAGCCACAGATACGCAGTATTTT	CASSPRGGATDTQYF
-	TRBV15	TRBJ1-2	-	TGTGCCACCAGCAGAGATCAATTGGGCGTCGATGGCTACACCTTC	CATSRDQLGVDGYTF
once	TRBV7-9	TRBJ2-7	TRBD2	TGTTCCAGCAGCTTCCCGGGACTAGAGACAGACGAGCAGTACTTC	CSSSFPGLETDEQYF
-	TRBV7-8	TRBJ2-2	-	TGTGCCAGCAGCCCAGAGGTTCTCCACACCGGGGAGCTGTTTTTT	CASSPEVLHTGELFF
-	TRBV6-6	TRBJ2-7	TRBD1	TGTGCCAGCAGTTCTCAGACAGGGTCCTACGAGCAGTACTTC	CASSSQTGSYEQYF
few	TRBV7-8	TRBJ1-2	-	TGTGCCAGCAGCTACCACGCAGCGGGTGGCTACACCTTC	CASSYHAAGGYTF
-	TRBV7-2	TRBJ1-2	-	TGTGCCAGCAGCTCCCACAGGGCCGAGGGCTACACCTTC	CASSSHRAEGYTF
-	TRBV7-4	TRBJ2-7	TRBD2	TGTGCCAGCAGCACCAGACCTACTAGCGGGAGTAAATCGGACGAGCAGTACTTC	CASSTRPTSGSKSDEQYF
-	TRBV6-1	TRBJ2-7	TRBD1	TGTGCCAGCAGGGGGGACAGGGGAAACGAGCAGTACTTC	CASRGDRGNEQYF
-	TRBV7-3	TRBJ2-1	TRBD2	TGTGCCAGCAGCCCGAAGAGAGCCGGGACTAGCTTAGGCAATGAGCAGTTCTTC	CASSPKRAGTSLGNEQFF
few	TRBV7-9	TRBJ2-7	-	TGTGCCAGCAGCCGATACCCCGGGGCAGGGGCCCACGAGCAGTACTTC	CASSRYPGAGAHEQYF
-	TRBV7-8	TRBJ2-1	-	TGTGCCAGCAGCAATCCTGGACAGGAGCAGTTCTTC	CASSNPGQEQFF
-	TRBV6-1	TRBJ2-3	TRBD2	TGTGCCAGCAGTGGGGCGGGAGTTGGCCTAGCACAGGTTACGCATTATTTT	CASSGAGVGLAQVTHYF
-	TRBV5-5	TRBJ2-3	TRBD2	TGTGCCAGCAGCCGCCGCGCGGGGGGCGACACAGATACGCAGTATTTT	CASSRRAGGDTDTQYF
-	TRBV6-5	TRBJ2-7	-	TGTGCCAGCAGTTACCGGGAGTCTAAATACGAGCAGTACTTC	CASSYRESKYEQYF
-	TRBV7-3	TRBJ2-7	TRBD2	TGTGCCAGCAGCTTAACTAGCGGGAGTTCGTACGAGCAGTACTTC	CASSLTSGSSYEQYF
-	TRBV4-3	TRBJ2-5	-	TGCGCCAGCAGCCAGTCTTCGGGGTTTCAGACCCAGTACTTC	CASSQSSGFQTQYF
once	TRBV27	TRBJ2-7	-	TGTGCCAGCTCGGGGTGGGGAGTAAGCTCCTACGAGCAGTACTTC	CASSGWGVSSYEQYF
-	TRBV19	TRBJ1-6	TRBD1	TGTGCCAGTAGTATAGCGACAGGGGATAATTCACCCCTCCACTTT	CASSIATGDNSPLHF
-	TRBV7-7	TRBJ2-7	-	TGTGCCAGCAGTAGTGGCCAGGGGAACGAGCAGTACTTC	CASSSGQGNEQYF
-	TRBV6-1	TRBJ2-5	TRBD2	TGTGCCAGCAGTGGGGGTCTAGCGGGAGGGTTGGAGACCCAGTACTTC	CASSGGLAGGLETQYF
-	TRBV4-3	TRBJ2-7	-	TGCGCCAGCAGCCAAGAGGTAAGGGGAGGCGAGCAGTACTTC	CASSQEVRGGEQYF
-	TRBV5-1	TRBJ2-3	-	TGCGCCAGCAGCTTGTTACCGGGGGGCACAGATACGCAGTATTTT	CASSLLPGGTDTQYF
once	TRBV6-6	TRBJ1-2	TRBD1	TGTGCCACCAGTTCAAGGAGAGGGACAGGGTTGTATGGCTACACCTTC	CATSSRRGTGLYGYTF
-	TRBV10-3	TRBJ1-1	TRBD1	TGTGCCATCAGTCACTTGTTGAAGACAGGGTCCCCTGAAGCTTTCTTT	CAISHLLKTGSPEAFF
few	TRBV6-5	TRBJ1-1	-	TGTGCCAGCAGCATTAACCAGGGATTGAGGACTGAAGCTTTCTTT	CASSINQGLRTEAFF
few	TRBV27	TRBJ1-2	TRBD1	TGTGCCAGCAGTCCGGGGACAGACTATGGCTACACCTTC	CASSPGTDYGYTF
-	TRBV4-3	TRBJ2-7	-	TGCGCCAGCAGCCCCTGGACTACAGACTCCTACGAGCAGTACTTC	CASSPWTTDSYEQYF
few	TRBV5-6	TRBJ2-5	-	TGTGCCAGCAGCCTACAGGGCGTGGGAGAGACCCAGTACTTC	CASSLQGVGETQYF
-	TRBV19	TRBJ1-5	-	TGTGCCAGTACCAGGGTTGGCAGGGAAGGCAATCAGCCCCAGCATTTT	CASTRVGREGNQPQHF
-	TRBV4-1	TRBJ1-4	-	TGCGCCAGCAGCCAAGGTGGAACGGGGGTCTCTTATGAAAAACTGTTTTTT	CASSQGGTGVSYEKLFF
-	TRBV9	TRBJ2-1	TRBD2	TGTGCCAGCAGCGACCGGACTAGCCCGGCGCGGCAGTTCTTC	CASSDRTSPARQFF
-	TRBV5-6	TRBJ2-7	-	TGTGCCAGCAGCTTTGGGGGGGAGCAGTACTTC	CASSFGGEQYF
-	TRBV7-9	TRBJ2-5	TRBD1	TGTTCCAGCAGCTTTATAAGACTTAGGGACAGCCTCCCCCAAGAGACCCAGTACTTC	CSSSFIRLRDSLPQETQYF
-	TRBV5-4	TRBJ1-3	TRBD1	TGTGCCAGCAGCCGGGACAGTAGCTCGGGAAACACCATATATTTT	CASSRDSSSGNTIYF
-	TRBV15	TRBJ1-1	TRBD1	TGTGCCACCAGCAGAGAACGCAGGGGGTCGGAAGCTTTCTTT	CATSRERRGSEAFF
-	TRBV6-5	TRBJ2-7	-	TGTGCCAGCAGTTACCTCGCTAGCACGAGATACGAGCAGTACTTC	CASSYLASTRYEQYF
-	TRBV19	TRBJ2-7	TRBD2	TGTGCCAGTAGTATCTTAGCGGGAGGGCTTTACGAGCAGTACTTC	CASSILAGGLYEQYF
-	TRBV7-2	TRBJ2-7	TRBD2	TGTGCCAGCAGCTTAGTCACTAGCGGGTCTACCTACGAGCAGTACTTC	CASSLVTSGSTYEQYF
-	TRBV5-1	TRBJ1-4	TRBD1	TGCGCCAGCAGCTTTACAGGGGTGGAACTGTTTTTT	CASSFTGVELFF
-	TRBV28	TRBJ2-1	TRBD2	TGTGCCAGCAGTTTGACACTAGCGGGAAATAATGAGCAGTTCTTC	CASSLTLAGNNEQFF
-	TRBV4-3	TRBJ2-1	TRBD2	TGCGCCAGCAGCCAAGATAGAGGACTAGCGGGAGCATTTGAGCAGTTCTTC	CASSQDRGLAGAFEQFF
few	TRBV13	TRBJ2-7	-	TGTGCCAGCAGCTTAGAGGGGGGGGGCATAACCTACGAGCAGTACTTC	CASSLEGGGITYEQYF
-	TRBV7-2	TRBJ2-7	TRBD2	TGTGCCAGCAGCCCGTTAGCGGGACCGAGATACGAGCAGTACTTC	CASSPLAGPRYEQYF
-	TRBV5-1	TRBJ1-2	-	TGCGCCAGCAGCTTCTCTCAGGGCATTAACTATGGCTACACCTTC	CASSFSQGINYGYTF
-	TRBV28	TRBJ2-1	-	TGTGCCAGCAGTTTTTCAGGGGCCCCCTACAATGAGCAGTTCTTC	CASSFSGAPYNEQFF